This T cell receptor beta chain comes out of a study of cytomegalovirus exposure and HLA in healthy donors. Study-wide findings and caveats: A later analysis appeared to link common viral pathogens to several of the most significant clusters. Per a later analysis, approximately 16,000 TCR beta sequences showed association with HLA alleles at 0.05 false discovery rate. CMV serostatus was the only immune exposure information that was available.

V lost 11 bases to trimming and J lost 1 base, with 6 bases between them. The CDR3 totals 11 residues. Per germline, CDR1 MGHDK and CDR2 SYGVNS. The study ran its PCR with 60 Vbeta and 13 Jbeta primers. The data were produced by immunoSEQ multiplex PCR, yet TCRdb's version contains in-frame clones alone and is incomplete. Seen here are over 150,000 clones, approximately 80% observed once, and the top ten hold roughly 7.6%. As for this clone: Antigen specificity is unknown.

The sequence derives from a woman in her 30s in good health and CMV-seropositive. V usage is TRBV25-1 and J usage is TRBJ1-3; D is unresolved. The sample consisted of PBMCs. The CDR3 reads CAAASGNTIYF. CDR3 nucleotide sequence: TGTGCCGCGGCGTCTGGAAACACCATATATTTT.